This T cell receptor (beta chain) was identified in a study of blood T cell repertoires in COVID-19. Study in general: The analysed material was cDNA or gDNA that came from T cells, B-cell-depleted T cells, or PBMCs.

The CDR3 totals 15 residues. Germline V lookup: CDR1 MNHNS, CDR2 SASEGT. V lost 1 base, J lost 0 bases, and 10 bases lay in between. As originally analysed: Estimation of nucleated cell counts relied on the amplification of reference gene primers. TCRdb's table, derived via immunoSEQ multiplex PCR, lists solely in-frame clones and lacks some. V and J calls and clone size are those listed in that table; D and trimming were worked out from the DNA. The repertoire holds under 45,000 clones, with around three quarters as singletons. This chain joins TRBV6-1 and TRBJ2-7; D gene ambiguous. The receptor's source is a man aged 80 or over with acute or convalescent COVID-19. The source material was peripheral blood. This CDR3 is CASSEGSYRSYEQYF. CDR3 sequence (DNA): TGTGCCAGCAGTGAAGGGTCCTACCGCTCCTACGAGCAGTACTTC.